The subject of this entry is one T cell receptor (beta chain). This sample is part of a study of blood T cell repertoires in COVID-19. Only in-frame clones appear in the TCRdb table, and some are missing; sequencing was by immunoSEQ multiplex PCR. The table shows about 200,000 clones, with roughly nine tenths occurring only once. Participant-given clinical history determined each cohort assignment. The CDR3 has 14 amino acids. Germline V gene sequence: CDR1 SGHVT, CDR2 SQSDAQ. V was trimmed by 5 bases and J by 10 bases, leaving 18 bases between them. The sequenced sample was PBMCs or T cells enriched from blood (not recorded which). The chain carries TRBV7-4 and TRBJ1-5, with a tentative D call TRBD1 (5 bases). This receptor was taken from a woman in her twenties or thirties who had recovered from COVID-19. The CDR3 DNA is TGTGCCAGCAGCACTGGGGGGACCCCTACACCCCAGCATTTT. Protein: CASSTGGTPTPQHF. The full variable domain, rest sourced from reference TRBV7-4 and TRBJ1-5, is GAGVSQSPRYKVAKRGRDVALRCDSISGHVTLYWYRQTLGQGSEVLTYSQSDAQRDKSGRPSGRFSAERPERSVSTLKIQRTEQGDSAVYLCASSTGGTPTPQHFGDGTRLSIL.